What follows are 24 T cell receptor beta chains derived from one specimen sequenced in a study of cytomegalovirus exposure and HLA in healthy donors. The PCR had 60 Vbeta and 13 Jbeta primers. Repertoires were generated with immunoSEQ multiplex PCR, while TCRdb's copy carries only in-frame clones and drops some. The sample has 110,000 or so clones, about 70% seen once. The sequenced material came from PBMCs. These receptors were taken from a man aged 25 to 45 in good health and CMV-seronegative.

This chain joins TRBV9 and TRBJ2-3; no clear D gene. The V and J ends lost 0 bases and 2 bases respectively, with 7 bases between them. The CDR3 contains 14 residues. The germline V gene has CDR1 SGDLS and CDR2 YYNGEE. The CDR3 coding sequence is TGTGCCAGCAGCGTAGATCCACTCACAGATACGCAGTATTTT. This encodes CASSVDPLTDTQYF.

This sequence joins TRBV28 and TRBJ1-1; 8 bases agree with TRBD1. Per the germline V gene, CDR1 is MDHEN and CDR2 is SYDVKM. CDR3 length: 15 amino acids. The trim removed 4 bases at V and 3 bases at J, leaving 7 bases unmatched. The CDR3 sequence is CASSSLTGGYTEAFF. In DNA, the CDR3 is TGTGCCAGCAGTTCCTTAACAGGGGGTTACACTGAAGCTTTCTTT.

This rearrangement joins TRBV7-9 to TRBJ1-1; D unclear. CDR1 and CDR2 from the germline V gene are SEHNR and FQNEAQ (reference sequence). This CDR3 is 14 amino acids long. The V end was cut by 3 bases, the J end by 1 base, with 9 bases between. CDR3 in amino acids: CASSLLQSNTEAFF. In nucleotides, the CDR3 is TGTGCCAGCAGCTTGTTACAGTCGAACACTGAAGCTTTCTTT.

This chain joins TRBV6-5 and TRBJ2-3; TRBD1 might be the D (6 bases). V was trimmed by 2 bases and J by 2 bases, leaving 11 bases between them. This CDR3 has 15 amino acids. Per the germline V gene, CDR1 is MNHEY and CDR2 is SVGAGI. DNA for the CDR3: TGTGCCAGCAGTTACGGCGCAGGGGTCACAGATACGCAGTATTTT. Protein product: CASSYGAGVTDTQYF.

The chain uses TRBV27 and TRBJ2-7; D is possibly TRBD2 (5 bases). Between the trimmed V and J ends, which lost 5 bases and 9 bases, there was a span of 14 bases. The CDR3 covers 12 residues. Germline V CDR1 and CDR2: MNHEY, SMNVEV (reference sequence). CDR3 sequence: CASSARNRGQYF. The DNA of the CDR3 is TGTGCCAGCAGTGCCAGAAATCGGGGGCAGTACTTC.

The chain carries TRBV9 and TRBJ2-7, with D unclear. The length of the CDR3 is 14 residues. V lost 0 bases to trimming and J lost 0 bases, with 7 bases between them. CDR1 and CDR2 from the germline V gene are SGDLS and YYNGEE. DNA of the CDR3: TGTGCCAGCAGCGTAGCGGTGAGCTCCTACGAGCAGTACTTC. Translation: CASSVAVSSYEQYF.

The CDR3: CASSSRTGISYNEQFF. The CDR3 bases are TGTGCCAGCAGTTCCCGGACAGGGATCTCCTACAATGAGCAGTTCTTC. The chain has TRBV6-5 and TRBJ2-1; 8 bases match TRBD1. This CDR3 contains 16 residues. Germline CDR1 MNHEY, CDR2 SVGAGI. Trimming took 4 bases from V and 0 from J; bases not matched to a gene: 5.

The CDR3 region has the DNA TGTGCCAGCAGTCCACAGGCGTTCTCTGGAAACACCATATATTTT. Amino acid sequence: CASSPQAFSGNTIYF. The J gene is TRBJ1-3, the V gene TRBV6-1; the D gene is possibly TRBD1 (5 bases). CDR1 and CDR2 (germline): MNHNS, SASEGT. This CDR3 region has 15 residues. V was trimmed by 5 bases and J by 0 bases, leaving 11 bases between them.

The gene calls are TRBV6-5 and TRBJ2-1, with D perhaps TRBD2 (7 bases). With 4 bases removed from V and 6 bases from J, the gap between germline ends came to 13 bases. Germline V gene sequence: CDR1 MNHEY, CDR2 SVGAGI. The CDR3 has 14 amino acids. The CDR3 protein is CASSSTGRGNEQFF. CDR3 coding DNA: TGTGCCAGCAGTTCAACAGGGAGGGGCAATGAGCAGTTCTTC.

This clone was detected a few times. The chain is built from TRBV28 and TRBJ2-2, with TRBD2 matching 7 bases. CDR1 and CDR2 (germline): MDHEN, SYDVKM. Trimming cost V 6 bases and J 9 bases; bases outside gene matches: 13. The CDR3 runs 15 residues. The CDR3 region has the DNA TGTGCCAGCAGCCAGTATTGGGAGGGGCGAAGGGAGCTGTTTTTT. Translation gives CASSQYWEGRRELFF.

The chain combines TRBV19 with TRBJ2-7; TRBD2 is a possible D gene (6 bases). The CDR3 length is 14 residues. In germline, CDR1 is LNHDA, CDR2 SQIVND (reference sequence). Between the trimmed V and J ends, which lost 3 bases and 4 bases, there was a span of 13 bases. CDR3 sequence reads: CASSIAQGGYEQYF. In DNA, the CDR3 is TGTGCCAGTAGTATTGCCCAAGGAGGGTACGAGCAGTACTTC.

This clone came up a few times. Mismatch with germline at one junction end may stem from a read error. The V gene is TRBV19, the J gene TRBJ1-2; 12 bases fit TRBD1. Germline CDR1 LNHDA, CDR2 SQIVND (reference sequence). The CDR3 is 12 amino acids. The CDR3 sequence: CASSAGTGGCTF. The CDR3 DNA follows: TGTGCCAGTAGTGCCGGGACAGGGGGCTGCACCTTC.

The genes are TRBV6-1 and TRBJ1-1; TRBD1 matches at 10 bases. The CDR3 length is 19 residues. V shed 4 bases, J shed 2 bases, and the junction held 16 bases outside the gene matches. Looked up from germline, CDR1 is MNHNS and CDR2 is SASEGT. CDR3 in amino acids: CASSGFIRQGAFTNTEAFF. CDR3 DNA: TGTGCCAGCAGTGGATTCATTAGACAGGGGGCGTTTACTAACACTGAAGCTTTCTTT.

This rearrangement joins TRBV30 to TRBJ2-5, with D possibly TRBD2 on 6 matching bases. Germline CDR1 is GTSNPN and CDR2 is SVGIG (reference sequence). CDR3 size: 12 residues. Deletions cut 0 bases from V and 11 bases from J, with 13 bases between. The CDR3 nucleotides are TGTGCCTGGAGTGTTGTCCCGGGGGAGCAGTACTTC. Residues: CAWSVVPGEQYF.

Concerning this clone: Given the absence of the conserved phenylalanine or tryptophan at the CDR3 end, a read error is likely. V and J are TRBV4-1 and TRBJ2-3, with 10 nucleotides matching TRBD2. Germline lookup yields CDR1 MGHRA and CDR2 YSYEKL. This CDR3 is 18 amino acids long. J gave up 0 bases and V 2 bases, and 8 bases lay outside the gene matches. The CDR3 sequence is CASSQRSLTSGSTDTQYL. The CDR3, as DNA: TGCGCCAGCAGCCAAAGAAGCTTGACTAGCGGGAGCACAGATACGCAGTATCTT.

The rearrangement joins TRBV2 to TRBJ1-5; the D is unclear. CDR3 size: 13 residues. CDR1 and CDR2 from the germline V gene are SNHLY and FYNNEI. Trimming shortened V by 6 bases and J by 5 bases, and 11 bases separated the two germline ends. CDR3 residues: CASRVTSDQPQHF. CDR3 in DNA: TGTGCCAGCAGGGTAACCTCGGATCAGCCCCAGCATTTT.

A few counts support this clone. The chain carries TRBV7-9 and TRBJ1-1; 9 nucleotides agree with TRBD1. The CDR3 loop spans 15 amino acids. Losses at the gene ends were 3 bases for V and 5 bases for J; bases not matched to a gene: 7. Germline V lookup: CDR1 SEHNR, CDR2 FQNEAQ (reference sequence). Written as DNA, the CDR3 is TGTGCCAGCAGCTTCGCCCACAGGGGGCGAACTGAAGCTTTCTTT. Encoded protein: CASSFAHRGRTEAFF.

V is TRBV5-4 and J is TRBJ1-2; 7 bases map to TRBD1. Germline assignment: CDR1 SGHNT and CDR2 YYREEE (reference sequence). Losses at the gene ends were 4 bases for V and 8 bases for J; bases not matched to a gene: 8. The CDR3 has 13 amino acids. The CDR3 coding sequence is TGTGCCAGCAGCCCGGGACAGATCAACGGCTACACCTTC. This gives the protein CASSPGQINGYTF.

CDR3 coding DNA: TGTGCCAGCAGCTTAGTAACGGGGAGCAATGAGCAGTTCTTC. It specifies CASSLVTGSNEQFF. The V call is TRBV11-3, the J call TRBJ2-1; the D gene is possibly TRBD2 (5 bases). Germline loops: CDR1 SGHNT, CDR2 YENEEA. This CDR3 contains 14 residues. V gave up 1 base and J gave up 6 bases, with 10 bases separating them.

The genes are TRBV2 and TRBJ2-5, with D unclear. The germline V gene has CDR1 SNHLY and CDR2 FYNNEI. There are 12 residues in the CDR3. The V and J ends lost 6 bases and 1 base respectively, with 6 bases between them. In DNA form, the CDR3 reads TGTGCCAGCAGGGCCTTCCAAGAGACCCAGTACTTC. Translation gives CASRAFQETQYF.

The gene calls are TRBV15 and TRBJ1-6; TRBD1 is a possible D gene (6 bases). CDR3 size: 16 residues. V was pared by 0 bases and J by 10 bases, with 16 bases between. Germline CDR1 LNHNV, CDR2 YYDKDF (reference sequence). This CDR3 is CATSRDRGGEGSPLHF. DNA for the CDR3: TGTGCCACCAGCAGAGATCGCGGGGGCGAGGGGTCACCCCTCCACTTT.

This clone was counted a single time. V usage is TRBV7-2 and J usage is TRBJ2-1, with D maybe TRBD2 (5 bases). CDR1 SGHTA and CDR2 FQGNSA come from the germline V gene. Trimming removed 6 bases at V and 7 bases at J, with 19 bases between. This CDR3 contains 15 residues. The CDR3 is CASRPRRGLGNEQFF. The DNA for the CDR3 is TGTGCCAGCAGGCCTAGACGGGGTCTCGGTAATGAGCAGTTCTTC. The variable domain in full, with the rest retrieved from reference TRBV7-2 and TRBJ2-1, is GAGVSQSPSNKVTEKGKDVELRCDPISGHTALYWYRQSLGQGLEFLIYFQGNSAPDKSGLPSDRFSAERTGGSVSTLTIQRTQQEDSAVYLCASRPRRGLGNEQFFGPGTRLTVL.

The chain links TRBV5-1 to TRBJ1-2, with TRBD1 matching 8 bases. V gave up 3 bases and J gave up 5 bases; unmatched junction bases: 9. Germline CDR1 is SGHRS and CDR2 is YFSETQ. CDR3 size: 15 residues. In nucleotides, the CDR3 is TGCGCCAGCAGCTCGACAGGGGCCCCGGCTTATGGCTACACCTTC. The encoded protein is CASSSTGAPAYGYTF.

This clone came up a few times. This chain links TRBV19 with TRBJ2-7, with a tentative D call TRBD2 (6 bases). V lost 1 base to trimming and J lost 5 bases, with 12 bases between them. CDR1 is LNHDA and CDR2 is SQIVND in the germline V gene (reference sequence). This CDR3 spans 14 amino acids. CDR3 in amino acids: CASSIGRDRHEQYF. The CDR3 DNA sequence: TGTGCCAGTAGTATAGGGAGGGACCGACACGAGCAGTACTTC. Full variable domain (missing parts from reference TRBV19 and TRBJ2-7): DGGITQSPKYLFRKEGQNVTLSCEQNLNHDAMYWYRQDPGQGLRLIYYSQIVNDFQKGDIAEGYSVSREKKESFPLTVTSAQKNPTAFYLCASSIGRDRHEQYFGPGTRLTVT.